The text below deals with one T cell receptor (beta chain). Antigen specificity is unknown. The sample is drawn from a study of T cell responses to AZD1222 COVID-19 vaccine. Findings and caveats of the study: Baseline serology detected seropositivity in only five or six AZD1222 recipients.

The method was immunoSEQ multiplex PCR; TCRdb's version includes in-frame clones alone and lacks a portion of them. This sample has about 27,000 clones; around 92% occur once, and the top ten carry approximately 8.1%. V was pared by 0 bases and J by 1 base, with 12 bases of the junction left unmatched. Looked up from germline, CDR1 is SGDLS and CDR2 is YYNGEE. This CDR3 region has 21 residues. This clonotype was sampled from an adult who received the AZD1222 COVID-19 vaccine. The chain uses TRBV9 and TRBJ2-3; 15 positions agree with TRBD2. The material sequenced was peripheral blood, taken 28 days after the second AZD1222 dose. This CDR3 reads CASSVGRTSGRAFYGTDTQYF. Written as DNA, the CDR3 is TGTGCCAGCAGCGTAGGTCGGACTAGCGGGAGGGCCTTCTATGGCACAGATACGCAGTATTTT.